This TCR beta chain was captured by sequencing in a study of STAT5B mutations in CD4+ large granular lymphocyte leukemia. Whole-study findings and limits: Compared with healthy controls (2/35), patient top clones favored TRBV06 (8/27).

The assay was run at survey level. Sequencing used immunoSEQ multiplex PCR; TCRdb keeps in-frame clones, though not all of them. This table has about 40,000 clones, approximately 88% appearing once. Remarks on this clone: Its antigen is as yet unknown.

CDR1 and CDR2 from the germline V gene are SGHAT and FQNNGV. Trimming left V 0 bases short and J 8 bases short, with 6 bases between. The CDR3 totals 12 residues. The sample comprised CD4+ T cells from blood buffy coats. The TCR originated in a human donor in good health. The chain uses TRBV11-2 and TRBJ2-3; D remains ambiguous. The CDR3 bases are TGTGCCAGCAGCTTAGAGGTCCGTACGCAGTATTTT. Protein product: CASSLEVRTQYF.